Sequencing of this T cell receptor beta chain was carried out in a study of identical twins (dated by TCRdb to the mid-2010s). Background for the entire study: To test whether fetal clonotypes persist, the study used deep sequencing on TCR alpha and beta repertoires from monozygotic twins, unrelated adults of various ages, and cord blood. To rule out contamination, the twin experiments were replicated at different times with different library preparation protocols.

About this clonotype: The target of this receptor is not known. No much larger clone is present one base from it, and per-base qualities are unavailable.

Every donor was a healthy Caucasian. Three pairs of female monozygotic twins, all aged roughly 18 to 30 years, made up the twin cohort. Using Miltenyi CD45RO+ enrichment and human naive T-cell isolation kits, memory (CD45RO+) and naive T cells were isolated from PBMC. The paper as a whole reports these results and caveats: Abundant cord blood beta clonotypes had fewer insertions, young adult naive repertoires showed a similar but weaker trend, and memory repertoires showed no such trend. Invariant T cells such as MAIT and iNKT could partly confound zero-insertion analyses, though diverse VJ usage argued against this for most clonotypes. Compared with coincidental sharing between unrelated individuals, out-of-frame TCR alpha sequences shared between twins showed an excess of sequences with low generation probability. Excess twin sharing in beta out-of-frame sequences was weaker because fewer shared sequences lowered the signal-to-noise ratio. Conclusions relied on cross-sectional statistical analysis, since the same donors could not be followed over many years. In monozygotic twins, out-of-frame TCR alpha sharing was systematically underestimated by recombination models, although the models agreed with sharing between unrelated individuals.

The library was obtained by 5' RACE. Sequencing instrument: Illumina HiSeq 2000. Template switching introduced a universal primer binding site; the final cDNA contained a unique molecular identifier, enabling accurate counting of TCR cDNA molecules. First-strand cDNA for TCR alpha and beta chains was synthesized from specific primers in the conserved constant-segment region. To control for contamination, every cDNA library was double barcoded, receiving both a SMART-Mk sample barcode and Illumina barcodes. TruSeq adapter sequences, together with Illumina sample barcodes, were added in two successive PCR steps. Sequencing of the TCR alpha and beta cDNA libraries was done on the Illumina HiSeq platform using custom primers. The study's processing was this. MiGEC processed the raw reads to extract unique molecular identifiers, while MiXCR was used to determine the CDR3 positions. For each individual, recombination models were inferred using an EM algorithm with the repgenHMM and IGoR tools. Shared clonotypes were analyzed with the tcR package in R, and sharing was normalized by the product of cloneset sizes. To study raw recombination without the effects of thymic and clonal selection, out-of-frame nonproductive sequences were analyzed. Through fastp at Q25 and MiXCR, TCRdb rebuilt clones from the public reads, retaining in-frame beta chains. Entries are consolidated by CDR3 protein sequence, retaining the most common genes and DNA. In this record, the V and J calls reflect TCRdb's handling and not the investigators' own analysis. In this sample the table shows 250,000 to 350,000 distinct CDR3 sequences, 8% to 9% of which occur a single time. Around 2.1% of the sample belongs to the ten largest clones.

The CDR1 and CDR2 encoded by the germline V gene are KGHSH and LQKENI. Trimming takes 2 bases from V and 3 bases from J, and the germline ends sit 14 bases apart. The cysteine opens and the phenylalanine closes a CDR3 of 15 amino acids. Of the read, only the CDR3 DNA is kept; its 45 bases are in frame from base 1. This same sample was also taken into another study, of yellow fever vaccine responses in identical twins. The second publication reports: According to the authors, the vaccine-induced T cell response in identical twins seemed to be partly convergent and partly specific to each individual. In identical twins, the study followed T cell clones that responded to the vaccine with precision.

The specimen was memory (CD45RO+) T cells sorted from blood. Read against the paper, the sample's cell subset or site label means: CD45RO+ enriched T cells. This sequence uses TRBV18 and TRBJ2-7, with the D gene call left open. This receptor was identified in a woman aged 18-35 years in good health. The DNA is as follows: TGTGCCAGCTCACCAGACGGATTCACCCTCTACGAGCAGTACTTC. Its product reads: CASSPDGFTLYEQYF.